This TCR beta chain was identified during a study of T-cell reconstitution after alpha-beta-depleted transplantation in children. This clonotype showed up just a few times. Unique molecular identifiers were incorporated during preparation of the TCRbeta library. TCRdb reprocessed the PCR reads via MiXCR and lists one record per CDR3 protein. This sample yields about 130,000 distinct CDR3 sequences, of which around a tenth are seen a single time; around 24% belongs to the top ten. The CDR3 runs to 12 residues. CDR1 and CDR2 (germline): WSHSY, SAAADI. V lost 8 bases, J lost 0 bases, and 7 bases lay in between.

This clonotype originated in a girl under two years old who had a stem cell transplant for combined immunodeficiency, so the T cells may come from the graft donor. The J gene is TRBJ1-1, the V gene TRBV10-2; no definite D call. The sequencing used PBMCs, mostly from graft donor cells, collected 180 days after TCRalphabeta/CD19-depleted stem cell transplant. The CDR3 loop is CASQDMNTEAFF. For the CDR3, the DNA is TGCGCCAGCCAAGACATGAACACTGAAGCTTTCTTT.